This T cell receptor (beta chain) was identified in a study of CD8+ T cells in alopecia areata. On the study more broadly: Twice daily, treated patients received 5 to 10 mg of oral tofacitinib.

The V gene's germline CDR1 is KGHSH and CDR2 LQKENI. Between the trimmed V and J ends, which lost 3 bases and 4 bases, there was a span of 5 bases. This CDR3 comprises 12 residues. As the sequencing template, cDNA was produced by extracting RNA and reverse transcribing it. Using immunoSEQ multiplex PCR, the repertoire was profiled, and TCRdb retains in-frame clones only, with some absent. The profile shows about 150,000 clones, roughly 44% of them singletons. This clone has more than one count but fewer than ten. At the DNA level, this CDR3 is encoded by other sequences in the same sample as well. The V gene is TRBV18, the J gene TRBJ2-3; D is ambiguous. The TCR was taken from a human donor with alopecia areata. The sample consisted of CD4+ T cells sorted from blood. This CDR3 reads CASSPAADTQYF. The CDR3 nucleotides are TGTGCCAGCTCACCGGCCGCAGATACGCAGTATTTT.